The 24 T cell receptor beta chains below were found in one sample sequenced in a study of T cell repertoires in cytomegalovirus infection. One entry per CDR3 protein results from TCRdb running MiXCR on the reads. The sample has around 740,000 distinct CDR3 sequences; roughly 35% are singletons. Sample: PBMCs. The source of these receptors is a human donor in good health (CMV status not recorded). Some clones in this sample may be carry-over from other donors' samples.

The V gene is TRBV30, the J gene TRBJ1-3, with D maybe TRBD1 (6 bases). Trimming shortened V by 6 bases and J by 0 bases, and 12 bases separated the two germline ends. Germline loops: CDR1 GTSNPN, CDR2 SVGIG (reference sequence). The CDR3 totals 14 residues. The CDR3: CACFDRSSGNTIYF. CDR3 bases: TGTGCCTGTTTTGACAGGAGCTCTGGAAACACCATATATTTT.

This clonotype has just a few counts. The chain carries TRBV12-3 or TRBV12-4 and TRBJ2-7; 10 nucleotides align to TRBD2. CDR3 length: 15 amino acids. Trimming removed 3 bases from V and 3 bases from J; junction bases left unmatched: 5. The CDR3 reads CASSLRLAGDYEQYF. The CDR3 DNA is TGTGCCAGCAGTTTGCGCCTAGCGGGAGACTACGAGCAGTACTTC.

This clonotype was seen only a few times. CDR3 loop: CASSFGQLITFTDTQYF. Here the CDR3 DNA reads TGTGCCAGCAGCTTTGGACAGCTAATTACTTTCACAGATACGCAGTATTTT. The rearrangement links TRBV11-2 to TRBJ2-3, with D perhaps TRBD1 (6 bases). There are 17 residues in the CDR3. Trimming left V 3 bases short and J 2 bases short, with 18 bases between. Germline lookup yields CDR1 SGHAT and CDR2 FQNNGV.

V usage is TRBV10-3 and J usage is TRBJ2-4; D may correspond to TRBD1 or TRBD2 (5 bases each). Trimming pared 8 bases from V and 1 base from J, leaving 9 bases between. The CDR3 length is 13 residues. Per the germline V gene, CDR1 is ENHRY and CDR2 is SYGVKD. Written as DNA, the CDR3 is TGTGCCATCCGGGACGGTGCCAAAAACATTCAGTACTTC. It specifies CAIRDGAKNIQYF.

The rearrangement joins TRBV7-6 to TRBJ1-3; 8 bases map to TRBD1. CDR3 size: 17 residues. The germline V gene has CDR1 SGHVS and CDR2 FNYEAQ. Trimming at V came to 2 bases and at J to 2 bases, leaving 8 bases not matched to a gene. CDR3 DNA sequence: TGTGCCAGCAGCTTACTGAAGGACAGGGATACTGGAAACACCATATATTTT. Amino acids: CASSLLKDRDTGNTIYF.

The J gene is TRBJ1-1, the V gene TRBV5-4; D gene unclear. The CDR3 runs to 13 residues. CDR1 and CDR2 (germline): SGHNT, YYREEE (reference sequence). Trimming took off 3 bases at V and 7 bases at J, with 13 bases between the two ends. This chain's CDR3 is CASSWSQEGEAFF. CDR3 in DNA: TGTGCCAGCAGCTGGAGTCAGGAAGGTGAAGCTTTCTTT.

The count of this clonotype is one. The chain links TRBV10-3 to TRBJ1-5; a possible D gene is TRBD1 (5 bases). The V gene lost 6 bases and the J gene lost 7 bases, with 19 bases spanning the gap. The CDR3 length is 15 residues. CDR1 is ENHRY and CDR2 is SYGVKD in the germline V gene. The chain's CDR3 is CAISPSGGSRQPQHF. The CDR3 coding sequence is TGTGCCATCAGCCCTTCGGGGGGATCGCGGCAGCCCCAGCATTTT.

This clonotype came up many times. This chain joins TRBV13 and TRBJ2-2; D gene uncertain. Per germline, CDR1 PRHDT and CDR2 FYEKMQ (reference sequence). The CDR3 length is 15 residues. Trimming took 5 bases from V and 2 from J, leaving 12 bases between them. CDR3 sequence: CASSVRNLNTGELFF. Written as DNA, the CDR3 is TGTGCCAGCAGCGTCAGGAACTTAAACACCGGGGAGCTGTTTTTT.

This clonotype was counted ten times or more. CDR3 sequence: CASSLVGDPLWTDTQYF. In DNA, the CDR3 is TGTGCCAGCAGCTTAGTGGGAGATCCCCTTTGGACAGATACGCAGTATTTT. The chain is built from TRBV7-2 and TRBJ2-3, with D possibly TRBD2 on 5 matching bases. The CDR3 loop spans 17 amino acids. Trimming shortened V by 1 base and J by 3 bases, and 17 bases separated the two germline ends. Germline V gives CDR1 SGHTA, CDR2 FQGNSA.

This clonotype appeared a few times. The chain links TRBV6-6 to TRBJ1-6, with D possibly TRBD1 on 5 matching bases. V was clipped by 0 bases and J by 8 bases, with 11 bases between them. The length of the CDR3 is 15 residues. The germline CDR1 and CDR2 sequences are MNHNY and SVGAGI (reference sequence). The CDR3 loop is CASSYSTERDSPLHF. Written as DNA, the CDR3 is TGTGCCAGCAGTTACTCGACAGAGAGGGATTCACCCCTCCACTTT.

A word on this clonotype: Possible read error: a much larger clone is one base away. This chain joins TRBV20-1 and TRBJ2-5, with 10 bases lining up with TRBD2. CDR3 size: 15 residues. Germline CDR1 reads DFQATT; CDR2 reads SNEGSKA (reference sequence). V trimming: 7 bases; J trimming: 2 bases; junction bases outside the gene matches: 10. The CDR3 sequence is CSGTSSGSRQETQYF. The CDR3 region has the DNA TGCAGTGGAACGTCTAGCGGGAGTCGGCAAGAGACCCAGTACTTC.

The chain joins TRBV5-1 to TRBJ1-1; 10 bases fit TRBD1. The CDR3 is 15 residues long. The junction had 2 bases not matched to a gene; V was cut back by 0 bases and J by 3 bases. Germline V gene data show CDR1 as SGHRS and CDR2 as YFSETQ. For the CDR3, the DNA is TGCGCCAGCAGCTTGGGGGACAGGGGCTACACTGAAGCTTTCTTT. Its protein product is CASSLGDRGYTEAFF. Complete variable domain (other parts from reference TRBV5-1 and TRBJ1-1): KAGVTQTPRYLIKTRGQQVTLSCSPISGHRSVSWYQQTPGQGLQFLFEYFSETQRNKGNFPGRFSGRQFSNSRSEMNVSTLELGDSALYLCASSLGDRGYTEAFFGQGTRLTVV.

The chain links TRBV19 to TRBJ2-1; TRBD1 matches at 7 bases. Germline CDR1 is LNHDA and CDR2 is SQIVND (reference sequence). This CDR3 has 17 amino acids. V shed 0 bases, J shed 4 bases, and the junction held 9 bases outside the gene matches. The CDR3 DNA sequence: TGTGCCAGTAGTATAGATCTGATGACAGGGTTGTACAATGAGCAGTTCTTC. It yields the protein CASSIDLMTGLYNEQFF.

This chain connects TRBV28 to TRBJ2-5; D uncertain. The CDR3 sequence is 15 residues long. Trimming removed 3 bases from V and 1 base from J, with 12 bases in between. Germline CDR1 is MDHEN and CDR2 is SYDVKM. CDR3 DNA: TGTGCCAGCAGTTTGGTCGGTTCGGGCCAAGAGACCCAGTACTTC. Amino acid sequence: CASSLVGSGQETQYF.

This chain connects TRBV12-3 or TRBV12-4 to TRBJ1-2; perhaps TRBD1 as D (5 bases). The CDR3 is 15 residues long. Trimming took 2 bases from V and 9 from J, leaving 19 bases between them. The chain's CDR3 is CASSLITGTVHCYTF. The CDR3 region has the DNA TGTGCCAGCAGTTTAATCACCGGGACGGTCCATTGCTACACCTTC.

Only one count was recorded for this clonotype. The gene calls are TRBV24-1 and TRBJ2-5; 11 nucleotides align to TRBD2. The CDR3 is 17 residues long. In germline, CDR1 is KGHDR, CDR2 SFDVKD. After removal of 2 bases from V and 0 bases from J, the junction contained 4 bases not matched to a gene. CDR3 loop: CATSDSTSGAYQETQYF. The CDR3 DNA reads TGTGCCACCAGTGATTCGACTAGCGGGGCGTACCAAGAGACCCAGTACTTC.

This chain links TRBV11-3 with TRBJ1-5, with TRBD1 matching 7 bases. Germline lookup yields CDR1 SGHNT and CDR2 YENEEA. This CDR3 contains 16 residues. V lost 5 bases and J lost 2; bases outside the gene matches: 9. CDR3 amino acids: CASSQGAGTGNQPQHF. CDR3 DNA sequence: TGTGCCAGCAGCCAAGGTGCAGGGACAGGCAATCAGCCCCAGCATTTT.

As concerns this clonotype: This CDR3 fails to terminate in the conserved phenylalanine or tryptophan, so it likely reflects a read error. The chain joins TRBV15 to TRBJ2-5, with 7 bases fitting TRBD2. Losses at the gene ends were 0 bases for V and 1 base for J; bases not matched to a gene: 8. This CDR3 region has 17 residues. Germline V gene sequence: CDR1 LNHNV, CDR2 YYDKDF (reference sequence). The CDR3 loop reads CATSRDQVRGGQETQYC. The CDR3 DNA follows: TGTGCCACCAGCAGAGATCAGGTCCGCGGGGGCCAAGAGACCCAGTACTGC.

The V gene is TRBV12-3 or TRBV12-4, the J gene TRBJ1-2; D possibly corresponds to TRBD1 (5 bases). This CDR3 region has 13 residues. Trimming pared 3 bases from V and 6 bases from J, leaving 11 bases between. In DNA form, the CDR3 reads TGTGCCAGCAGTTTTTCGGCGGGGGATGGCTACACCTTC. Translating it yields CASSFSAGDGYTF.

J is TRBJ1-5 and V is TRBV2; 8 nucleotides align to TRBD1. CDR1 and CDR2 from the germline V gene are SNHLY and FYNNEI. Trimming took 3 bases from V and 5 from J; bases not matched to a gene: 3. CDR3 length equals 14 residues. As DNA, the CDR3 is TGTGCCAGCAGTGAGGCCAGGGGGCATCAGCCCCAGCATTTT. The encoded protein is CASSEARGHQPQHF.

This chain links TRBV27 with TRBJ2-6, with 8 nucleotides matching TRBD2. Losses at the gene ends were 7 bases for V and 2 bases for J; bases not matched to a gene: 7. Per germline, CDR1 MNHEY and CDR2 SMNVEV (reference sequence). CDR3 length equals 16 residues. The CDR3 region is CASTLRGGAGANVLTF. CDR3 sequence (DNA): TGTGCCAGCACCTTACGGGGGGGGGCTGGGGCCAACGTCCTGACTTTC.

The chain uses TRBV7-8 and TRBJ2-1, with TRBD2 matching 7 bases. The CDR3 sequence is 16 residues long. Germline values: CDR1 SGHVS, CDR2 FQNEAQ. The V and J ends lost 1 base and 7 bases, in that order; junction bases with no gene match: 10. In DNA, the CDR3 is TGTGCCAGCAGCTTAGAGCGCTGGCCGGGAGGAAATGAGCAGTTCTTC. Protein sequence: CASSLERWPGGNEQFF.

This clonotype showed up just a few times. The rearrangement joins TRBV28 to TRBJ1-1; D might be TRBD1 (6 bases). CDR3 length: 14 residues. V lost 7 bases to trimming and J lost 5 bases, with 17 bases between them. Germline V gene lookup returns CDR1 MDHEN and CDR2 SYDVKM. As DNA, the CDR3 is TGTGCCAGCAACTCCGGGGGGCCGCGGACTGAAGCTTTCTTT. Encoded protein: CASNSGGPRTEAFF.

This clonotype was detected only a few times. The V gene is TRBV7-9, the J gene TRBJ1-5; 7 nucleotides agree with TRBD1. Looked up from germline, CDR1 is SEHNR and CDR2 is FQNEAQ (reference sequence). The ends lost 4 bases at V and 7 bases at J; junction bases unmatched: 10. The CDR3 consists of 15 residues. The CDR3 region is CASSSTGTALQPQHF. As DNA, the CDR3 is TGTGCCAGCAGCTCCACCGGGACAGCCTTACAGCCCCAGCATTTT.